The 24 T cell receptor beta chains listed next were all sequenced from one sample in a study of shared clonotypes between healthy human individuals. Sequencing was performed with immunoSEQ multiplex PCR; in TCRdb, only in-frame clones are kept and a portion is missing. The sample has roughly 2.6 million clones; approximately 92% are singletons. The sample comprised naive CD4+ T cells sorted from blood. The subset was: CD45RA+ positively selected. The receptors were gathered from a man between 18 and 29 years old in good health.

The chain is built from TRBV11-2 and TRBJ2-7; D call uncertain. V lost 0 bases and J lost 1, with 10 bases in between. From germline, CDR1 is SGHAT and CDR2 FQNNGV. This CDR3 comprises 15 residues. The CDR3 reads CASSLDSLVSYEQYF. CDR3 nucleotides: TGTGCCAGCAGCTTAGACTCCCTAGTATCCTACGAGCAGTACTTC.

The chain carries TRBV6-1 and TRBJ1-1, with D possibly being TRBD1 (5 bases). The ends were cut back, 1 base at V and 4 bases at J, with 13 bases in the middle. Germline V lookup: CDR1 MNHNS, CDR2 SASEGT. The CDR3 is 15 residues long. The DNA for the CDR3 is TGTGCCAGCAGTGAAGGAGGGACGGGGGGCACTGAAGCTTTCTTT. Translating it yields CASSEGGTGGTEAFF.

The chain links TRBV5-1 to TRBJ2-3; the D gene is possibly TRBD1 (6 bases). The germline V gene encodes CDR1 SGHRS and CDR2 YFSETQ. This CDR3 is built from 13 residues. V lost 4 bases to trimming and J lost 6 bases, with 12 bases between them. CDR3 sequence: CASSPGRGDTQYF. In nucleotides, the CDR3 is TGCGCCAGCAGCCCCGGTAGGGGGGATACGCAGTATTTT.

The sample holds one count of this clone. Distinct nucleotide sequences in the sample also encode this CDR3. This rearrangement joins TRBV28 to TRBJ1-2; tentatively, D is TRBD1 (5 bases). Between the trimmed V and J ends, which lost 5 bases and 6 bases, there was a span of 10 bases. CDR1 is MDHEN, CDR2 SYDVKM, per germline. The CDR3 is 12 amino acids. The CDR3 region has the DNA TGTGCCAGCAGTCCCCGGGGGGATGGCTACACCTTC. Translation gives CASSPRGDGYTF.

This chain links TRBV29-1 with TRBJ1-1, with D hard to call. Germline lookup yields CDR1 SQVTM and CDR2 ANQGSEA. Trimming took 7 bases from V and 1 from J, leaving 7 bases between them. This CDR3 comprises 11 residues. In DNA, the CDR3 is TGCAGCGCTTTTACGAACACTGAAGCTTTCTTT. It codes for CSAFTNTEAFF.

The V and J genes are TRBV6-5 and TRBJ2-3; D is possibly TRBD1 (6 bases). Germline values: CDR1 MNHEY, CDR2 SVGAGI. V was pared by 8 bases and J by 4 bases, with 13 bases between. The CDR3 has 13 amino acids. The CDR3 nucleotides read TGTGCCAGCCATCTCACAGGGTCAGATACGCAGTATTTT. Protein: CASHLTGSDTQYF.

As concerns this clone: The sample has other DNA sequences that encode this CDR3 too. The gene calls are TRBV7-2 and TRBJ1-1; no reliable D call. The CDR3 length is 13 residues. The V end lost 1 base, the J end lost 1 base, and 4 bases lay between the germline ends. Per the germline V gene, CDR1 is SGHTA and CDR2 is FQGNSA. The CDR3 protein is CASSLVGNTEAFF. CDR3 DNA: TGTGCCAGCAGCTTAGTTGGGAACACTGAAGCTTTCTTT.

The chain is built from TRBV29-1 and TRBJ1-4; D is uncertain. CDR3 size: 15 residues. CDR1 is SQVTM, CDR2 ANQGSEA, per germline. The ends were cut back, 3 bases at V and 0 bases at J, with 11 bases in the middle. The DNA for the CDR3 is TGCAGCGTTGAGGCATCCGGCGCAACTAATGAAAAACTGTTTTTT. This sequence encodes CSVEASGATNEKLFF. Complete variable domain (other parts from reference TRBV29-1 and TRBJ1-4): SAVISQKPSRDICQRGTSLTIQCQVDSQVTMMFWYRQQPGQSLTLIATANQGSEATYESGFVIDKFPISRPNLTFSTLTVSNMSPEDSSIYLCSVEASGATNEKLFFGSGTQLSVL.

J is TRBJ2-4 and V is TRBV28; 11 nucleotides align to TRBD1. V lost 11 bases, J lost 8 bases, and 14 bases stayed unmatched. Germline assignment: CDR1 MDHEN and CDR2 SYDVKM. The CDR3 sequence is 15 residues long. The CDR3 sequence is CAVQDSRTGGDIQYF. CDR3 sequence (DNA): TGTGCCGTTCAGGATTCCCGGACAGGGGGCGACATTCAGTACTTC.

The chain links TRBV6-5 to TRBJ1-2; possible D gene TRBD1, 5 bases. The CDR3 has 15 amino acids. Trimming removed 6 bases at V and 4 bases at J, with 18 bases between. The germline gives CDR1 MNHEY, CDR2 SVGAGI. CDR3 loop: CASRHQPTGGYGYTF. Here the CDR3 DNA reads TGTGCCAGCAGACACCAGCCCACCGGGGGCTATGGCTACACCTTC.

The chain joins TRBV6-6 to TRBJ2-3; TRBD2 is a possible D gene (7 bases). Germline CDR1 MNHNY, CDR2 SVGAGI (reference sequence). This CDR3 has 12 amino acids. V was trimmed by 8 bases and J by 3 bases, leaving 9 bases between them. The CDR3 region has the DNA TGTGCCAGCGGGGGGGCTACAGATACGCAGTATTTT. Protein sequence: CASGGATDTQYF.

CDR3 protein: CASRTPGLPYNEQFF. The DNA for the CDR3 is TGTGCCAGCAGGACCCCGGGACTTCCCTACAATGAGCAGTTCTTC. The V and J genes are TRBV6-5 and TRBJ2-1, with D perhaps matching TRBD2 (6 bases). V lost 6 bases and J lost 2, with 14 bases in between. Germline values: CDR1 MNHEY, CDR2 SVGAGI. This CDR3 comprises 15 residues.

This clone was observed once. V gene TRBV4-1 combines with J gene TRBJ2-2; no firm D call. V lost 2 bases and J lost 2, with 12 bases in between. The CDR3 contains 16 residues. Germline V gene data show CDR1 as MGHRA and CDR2 as YSYEKL. The CDR3 sequence is CASSQSRASNTGELFF. CDR3 coding DNA: TGCGCCAGCAGCCAATCAAGAGCTTCCAACACCGGGGAGCTGTTTTTT.

The chain is built from TRBV29-1 and TRBJ1-1; D gene ambiguous. The CDR3 has 12 amino acids. V was cut by 7 bases and J by 3 bases, with 12 bases left in between. The germline V gene encodes CDR1 SQVTM and CDR2 ANQGSEA. The CDR3 region is CSATPLDTEAFF. CDR3 sequence (DNA): TGCAGCGCCACCCCCCTGGACACTGAAGCTTTCTTT.

CDR3 bases: TGTGCCAGCAGCTTTATGGCGCAGACCCAAGAGACCCAGTACTTC. Translation: CASSFMAQTQETQYF. This chain uses TRBV7-2 with TRBJ2-5; D not certain. Trimming removed 3 bases at V and 1 base at J, with 12 bases between. The CDR3 has 15 residues. The germline V gene has CDR1 SGHTA and CDR2 FQGNSA.

The count of this clone is one. This same CDR3 is encoded by further DNA sequences in the sample. This chain connects TRBV5-1 to TRBJ2-1; TRBD2 aligns across 7 bases. V dropped 0 bases and J dropped 3; count of bases not matched to a gene: 3. Per germline, CDR1 SGHRS and CDR2 YFSETQ. The CDR3 covers 15 residues. CDR3 in DNA: TGCGCCAGCAGCTTGGAGGGCGGGAGCTACAATGAGCAGTTCTTC. This codes for CASSLEGGSYNEQFF.

The rearrangement uses TRBV19 and TRBJ1-3; 8 bases fit TRBD1. V was clipped by 3 bases and J by 3 bases; unmatched bases: 7. Germline V gives CDR1 LNHDA, CDR2 SQIVND (reference sequence). There are 16 residues in the CDR3. The CDR3, as DNA: TGTGCCAGTAGTATTCCAGGGGGCCAACTTGGAAACACCATATATTTT. It encodes CASSIPGGQLGNTIYF.

The chain joins TRBV4-2 to TRBJ2-2; the match to TRBD1 covers 9 bases. V dropped 4 bases and J dropped 5; count of bases not matched to a gene: 11. Germline CDR1 is LGHNA and CDR2 is YNFKEQ. The CDR3 covers 17 residues. In nucleotides, the CDR3 is TGTGCCAGCAGCCCAATAGAGGGACAGGGAGGAACCGGGGAGCTGTTTTTT. This encodes CASSPIEGQGGTGELFF.

The rearrangement links TRBV5-1 to TRBJ2-1, with 8 positions matching TRBD1. The germline V gene encodes CDR1 SGHRS and CDR2 YFSETQ. The CDR3 length is 14 residues. The ends lost 1 base at V and 5 bases at J; junction bases unmatched: 2. The chain's CDR3 is CASSLQGADNEQFF. CDR3 bases: TGCGCCAGCAGCTTGCAGGGGGCAGACAATGAGCAGTTCTTC. The full variable domain, completed using reference TRBV5-1 and TRBJ2-1, is KAGVTQTPRYLIKTRGQQVTLSCSPISGHRSVSWYQQTPGQGLQFLFEYFSETQRNKGNFPGRFSGRQFSNSRSEMNVSTLELGDSALYLCASSLQGADNEQFFGPGTRLTVL.

The rearrangement links TRBV18 to TRBJ2-7; TRBD1 might be the D (5 bases). Per the germline V gene, CDR1 is KGHSH and CDR2 is LQKENI. This CDR3 is 14 amino acids long. Trimming cost V 8 bases and J 2 bases, with 16 bases left between them. CDR3 sequence (DNA): TGTGCCAGCACGGGCAGCAGGGATACCTACGAGCAGTACTTC. Amino acids: CASTGSRDTYEQYF.

The chain has TRBV11-3 and TRBJ1-4; possible D gene TRBD1, 5 bases. This CDR3 contains 13 residues. The germline gives CDR1 SGHNT, CDR2 YENEEA. The V end lost 5 bases, the J end lost 6 bases, and 10 bases lay between the germline ends. This chain's CDR3 is CASSIGTDEKLFF. In DNA form, the CDR3 reads TGTGCCAGCAGCATAGGGACGGATGAAAAACTGTTTTTT.

The genes are TRBV6-5 and TRBJ2-7; D is unclear. Trimming shortened V by 8 bases and J by 0 bases, and 14 bases separated the two germline ends. This CDR3 comprises 14 residues. Germline CDR1 is MNHEY and CDR2 is SVGAGI. CDR3 sequence: CASHSFRSSYEQYF. The CDR3, as DNA: TGTGCCAGCCACTCTTTTAGGAGCTCCTACGAGCAGTACTTC.

This chain joins TRBV5-1 and TRBJ1-5; TRBD1 matches 7 bases. The CDR3 covers 16 residues. V shed 4 bases, J shed 2 bases, and the junction held 9 bases outside the gene matches. Germline CDR1 and CDR2: SGHRS and YFSETQ. The CDR3 bases are TGCGCCAGCAGCCCCGGACAGGCCGGTGGCAATCAGCCCCAGCATTTT. This translates into CASSPGQAGGNQPQHF.

This clone came up once. The chain recombines TRBV7-2 with TRBJ2-7; D is possibly TRBD1 (6 bases). Germline loops: CDR1 SGHTA, CDR2 FQGNSA. The CDR3 extends over 13 amino acids. Trimming took 1 base from V and 7 from J, leaving 11 bases between them. This chain's CDR3 is CASSLGDTSEQYF. In DNA form, the CDR3 reads TGTGCCAGCAGCTTAGGGGACACCTCGGAGCAGTACTTC.